One and the same sample provided the 4 T cell receptor beta chains below, sequenced in a study of shared clonotypes between healthy human individuals. The data were produced by immunoSEQ multiplex PCR, yet TCRdb's version contains in-frame clones alone and is incomplete. The repertoire holds around 2.1 million clones, around 95% seen once, with 0.1% to 0.15% in the top ten. Sample: naive CD4+ T cells sorted from blood. The subset: CD45RA+ positively selected. The receptors stem from a man between 18 and 35 years old in good health.

The rearrangement uses TRBV30 and TRBJ2-3; TRBD2 agrees at 7 bases. CDR1 and CDR2 from the germline V gene are GTSNPN and SVGIG (reference sequence). J lost 0 bases, V lost 0 bases, and 6 bases had no gene match. This CDR3 spans 16 amino acids. In nucleotides, the CDR3 is TGTGCCTGGAGTGTACTGACTAGCAGCAGCACAGATACGCAGTATTTT. This gives the protein CAWSVLTSSSTDTQYF.

This clone appeared a few times. Distinct nucleotide sequences in the sample also encode this CDR3. The chain couples TRBV7-2 to TRBJ2-2; unclear D gene. V shed 0 bases and J shed 0 bases, with 2 bases lying between them. The CDR3 covers 14 residues. Germline V lookup: CDR1 SGHTA, CDR2 FQGNSA. CDR3 nucleotides: TGTGCCAGCAGCTTAGCGGCGAACACCGGGGAGCTGTTTTTT. Its translation: CASSLAANTGELFF.

The chain carries TRBV10-3 and TRBJ2-1; D may be TRBD2 (5 bases). The V gene's germline CDR1 is ENHRY and CDR2 SYGVKD. Trimming stripped 0 bases from V and 12 bases from J, with 9 bases between. The CDR3 runs 12 residues. The CDR3 region is CAISESAGGQFF. Written as DNA, the CDR3 is TGTGCCATCAGTGAGTCGGCGGGCGGGCAGTTCTTC.

As to this clone: The sample holds other DNA sequences that translate to the same CDR3. CDR3: CAWSVRVNTEAFF. For the CDR3, the DNA is TGTGCCTGGAGTGTACGGGTGAACACTGAAGCTTTCTTT. The chain carries TRBV30 and TRBJ1-1; D call uncertain. This CDR3 spans 13 amino acids. The V end was cut by 0 bases, the J end by 0 bases, with 5 bases between. The germline V gene has CDR1 GTSNPN and CDR2 SVGIG (reference sequence). Full variable domain (remainder filled in from reference TRBV30 and TRBJ1-1): SQTIHQWPATLVQPVGSPLSLECTVEGTSNPNLYWYRQAAGRGLQLLFYSVGIGQISSEVPQNLSASRPQDRQFILSSKKLLLSDSGFYLCAWSVRVNTEAFFGQGTRLTVV.